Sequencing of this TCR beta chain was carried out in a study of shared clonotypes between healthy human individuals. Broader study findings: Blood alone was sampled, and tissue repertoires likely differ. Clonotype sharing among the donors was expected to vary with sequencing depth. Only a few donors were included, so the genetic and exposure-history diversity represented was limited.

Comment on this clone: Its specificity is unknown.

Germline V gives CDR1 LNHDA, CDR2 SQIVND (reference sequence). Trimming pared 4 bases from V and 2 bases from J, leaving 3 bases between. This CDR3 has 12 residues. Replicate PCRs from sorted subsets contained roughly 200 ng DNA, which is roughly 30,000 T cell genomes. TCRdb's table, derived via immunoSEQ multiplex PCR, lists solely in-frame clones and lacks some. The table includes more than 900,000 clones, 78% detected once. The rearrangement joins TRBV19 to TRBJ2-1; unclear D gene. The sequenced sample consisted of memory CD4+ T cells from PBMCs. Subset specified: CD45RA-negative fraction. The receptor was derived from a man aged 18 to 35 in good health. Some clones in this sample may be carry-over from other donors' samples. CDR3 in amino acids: CASSSAYNEQFF. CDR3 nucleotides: TGTGCCAGTAGTAGCGCCTACAATGAGCAGTTCTTC.